Reported below is one T cell receptor beta chain. The identical CDR3 is also encoded by other nucleotide sequences in the sample. This record comes from a study of T cells in localized non-small cell lung cancer. TCRdb's table, derived via immunoSEQ multiplex PCR, lists solely in-frame clones and lacks some. The repertoire consists of 53,000 or so clones, with around 80% occurring once and the leading ten covering approximately 17%. Germline CDR1 reads SEHNR; CDR2 reads FQNEAQ (reference sequence). The CDR3 spans 14 residues. Trimming pared 2 bases from V and 1 base from J, leaving 8 bases between. The sequence derives from a man aged 40 to 69 with stage III lung adenocarcinoma. The sequenced sample was peripheral blood mononuclear cells, obtained before any cancer treatment. The chain recombines TRBV7-9 with TRBJ1-1; weak D call: TRBD1 (6 bases). In DNA form, the CDR3 reads TGTGCCAGCAGCTTAATGGGGGCGAACACTGAAGCTTTCTTT. Protein: CASSLMGANTEAFF.